Sequencing of this T cell receptor beta chain was carried out in a study of shared clonotypes between healthy human individuals. For the study at large: The study enrolled a couple of women and a few men aged 18 to 49.

It was across several immunoSEQ plates that each subset's genomic DNA was evenly split. TCRdb's copy holds only in-frame clones and misses some; the assay was immunoSEQ multiplex PCR. This table holds about 490,000 clones, 76% found once. Recent vaccinations or acute infections were absent in the healthy HIV-negative adult donors. There are 14 residues in the CDR3. V was clipped by 4 bases and J by 1 base, with 11 bases between them. Germline values: CDR1 SGHAT, CDR2 FQNNGV. Study-wide results and caveats: Exclusively blood specimens were collected; tissue repertoires likely differ.

As regards this clone: The antigen remains unidentified.

The sequence derives from a middle-aged woman in good health. Some clones in this sample may be carry-over from other donors' samples. The specimen was PBMCs. The V and J genes are TRBV11-2 and TRBJ2-7; either TRBD1 or TRBD2 may fit D (5 bases each). DNA of the CDR3: TGTGCCAGCAGCTGGGGACGTAATTCCTACGAGCAGTACTTC. It translates to CASSWGRNSYEQYF.